This TCR beta chain was profiled in a study of lymphopenia after photon versus proton radiotherapy. Findings of the study overall: Proton therapy kept repertoires fairly stable, unlike photons, which gained effector/memory cells. Only patients who died were analyzed for survival; proton advantage is unproven. Oligoclonal CD8+ Temra expansion after nadir drove photon patients' diversity drop.

On this clone: Its antigen is as yet unknown.

Germline loops: CDR1 SGHTA, CDR2 FQGNSA. Trimming took 1 base from V and 7 from J, leaving 11 bases between them. The CDR3 is made up of 14 amino acids. Clones were sequenced by immunoSEQ multiplex PCR, and TCRdb holds only the in-frame ones, with some missing. The table has over 40,000 clones, 92% seen once. This receptor was obtained from a woman between 40 and 55 years old with cholangiocarcinoma. This chain links TRBV7-2 with TRBJ2-1; D ambiguous. Sequenced here: peripheral blood, sampled from a patient treated with photon-based radiotherapy. The CDR3 spells CASSLDQLLNEQFF. CDR3 in DNA: TGTGCCAGCAGCTTAGATCAACTATTGAATGAGCAGTTCTTC.